The present entry profiles one T cell receptor (beta chain) with its context. The CDR3 consists of 14 residues. Trimming left V 2 bases short and J 0 bases short, with 7 bases between. Germline CDR1 is KGHSH and CDR2 is LQKENI. One entry per CDR3 protein results from TCRdb running MiXCR on the RT-PCR reads. The table records approximately 210,000 distinct CDR3 sequences, less than 45% of them present only once. These data come from a study of patients and donors after allogeneic stem cell transplantation. This chain links TRBV18 with TRBJ1-1; no definite D call. The sample was blood, either unsorted or a sorted T cell fraction (not recorded which). The clonotype comes from a human donor who was either an allogeneic HSCT recipient or a stem cell or donor lymphocyte infusion donor (not recorded which). It is not recorded whose cells these are; they may come from a transplant donor. The CDR3 sequence: CASSPRTVNTEAFF. CDR3 bases: TGTGCCAGCTCACCAAGGACGGTGAACACTGAAGCTTTCTTT. Looking up the rest from reference TRBV18 and TRBJ1-1 gives the full variable domain: NAGVMQNPRHLVRRRGQEARLRCSPMKGHSHVYWYRQLPEEGLKFMVYLQKENIIDESGMPKERFSAEFPKEGPSILRIQQVVRGDSAAYFCASSPRTVNTEAFFGQGTRLTVV.